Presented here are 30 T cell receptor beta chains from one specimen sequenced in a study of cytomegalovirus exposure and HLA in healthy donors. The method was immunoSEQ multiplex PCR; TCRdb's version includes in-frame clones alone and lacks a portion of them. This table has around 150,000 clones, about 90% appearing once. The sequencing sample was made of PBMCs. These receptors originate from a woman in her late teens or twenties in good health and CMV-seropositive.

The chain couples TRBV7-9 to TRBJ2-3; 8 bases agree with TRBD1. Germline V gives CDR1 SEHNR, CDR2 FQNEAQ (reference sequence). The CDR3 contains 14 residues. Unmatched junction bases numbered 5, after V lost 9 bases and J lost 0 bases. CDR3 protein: CASARQGSTDTQYF. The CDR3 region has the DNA TGTGCCAGTGCCCGACAGGGGAGCACAGATACGCAGTATTTT.

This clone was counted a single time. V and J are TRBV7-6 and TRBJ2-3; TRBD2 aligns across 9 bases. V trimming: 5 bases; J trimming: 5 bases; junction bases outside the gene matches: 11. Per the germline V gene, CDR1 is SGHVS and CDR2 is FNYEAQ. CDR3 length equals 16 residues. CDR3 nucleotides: TGTGCCAGCAGCCCAGTGGGTAGCGGGGGAAAAGATACGCAGTATTTT. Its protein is CASSPVGSGGKDTQYF.

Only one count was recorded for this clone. The CDR3 region is CASRLTGTPQETQYF. For the CDR3, the DNA is TGTGCCAGTAGGCTAACCGGGACACCTCAAGAGACCCAGTACTTC. The rearrangement uses TRBV19 and TRBJ2-5, with D possibly TRBD1 on 6 matching bases. Trimming removed 6 bases at V and 2 bases at J, with 16 bases between. CDR3 length equals 15 residues. Per the germline V gene, CDR1 is LNHDA and CDR2 is SQIVND (reference sequence).

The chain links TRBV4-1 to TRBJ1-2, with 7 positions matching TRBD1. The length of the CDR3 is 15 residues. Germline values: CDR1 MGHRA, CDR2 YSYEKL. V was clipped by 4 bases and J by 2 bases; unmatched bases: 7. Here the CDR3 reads CASSLGQGVNYGYTF. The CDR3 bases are TGCGCCAGCAGCCTTGGCCAGGGGGTAAACTATGGCTACACCTTC.

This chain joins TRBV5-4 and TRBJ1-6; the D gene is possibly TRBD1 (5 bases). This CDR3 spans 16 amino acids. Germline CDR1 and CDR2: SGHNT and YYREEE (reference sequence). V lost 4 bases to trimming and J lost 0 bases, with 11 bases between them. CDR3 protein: CASSQDKSSYNSPLHF. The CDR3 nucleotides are TGTGCCAGCAGCCAGGACAAGAGCTCCTATAATTCACCCCTCCACTTT.

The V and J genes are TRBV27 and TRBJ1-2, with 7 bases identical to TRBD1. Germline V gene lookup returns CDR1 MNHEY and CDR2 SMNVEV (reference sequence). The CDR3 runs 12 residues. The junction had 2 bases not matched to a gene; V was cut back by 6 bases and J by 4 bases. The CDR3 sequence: CASRGDSYGYTF. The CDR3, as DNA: TGTGCCAGCAGGGGGGACAGCTATGGCTACACCTTC.

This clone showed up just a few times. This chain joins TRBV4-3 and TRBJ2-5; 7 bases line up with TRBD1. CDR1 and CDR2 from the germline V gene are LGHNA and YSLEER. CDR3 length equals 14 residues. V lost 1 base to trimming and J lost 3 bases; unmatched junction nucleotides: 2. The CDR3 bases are TGCGCCAGCAGCCAAGTCGGGACAGAAGAGACCCAGTACTTC. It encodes CASSQVGTEETQYF.

CDR3: CASIAGTGDYEQYF. The CDR3 DNA reads TGTGCCAGCATCGCCGGGACAGGGGATTACGAGCAGTACTTC. The J gene is TRBJ2-7, the V gene TRBV7-6, with 10 positions matching TRBD1. J gave up 4 bases and V 7 bases, and 7 bases lay outside the gene matches. The V gene's germline CDR1 is SGHVS and CDR2 FNYEAQ. The CDR3 covers 14 residues.

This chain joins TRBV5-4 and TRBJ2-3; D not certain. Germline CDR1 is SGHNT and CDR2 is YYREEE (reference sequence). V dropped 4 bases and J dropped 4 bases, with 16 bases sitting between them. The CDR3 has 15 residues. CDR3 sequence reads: CASSPTPPTPDTQYF. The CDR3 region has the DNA TGTGCCAGCAGCCCTACCCCCCCCACTCCAGATACGCAGTATTTT. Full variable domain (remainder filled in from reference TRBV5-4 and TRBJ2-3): ETGVTQSPTHLIKTRGQQVTLRCSSQSGHNTVSWYQQALGQGPQFIFQYYREEENGRGNFPPRFSGLQFPNYSSELNVNALELDDSALYLCASSPTPPTPDTQYFGPGTRLTVL.

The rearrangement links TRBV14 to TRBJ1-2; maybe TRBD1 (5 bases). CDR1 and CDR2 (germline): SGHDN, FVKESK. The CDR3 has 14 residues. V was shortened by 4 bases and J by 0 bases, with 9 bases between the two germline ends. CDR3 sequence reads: CASSRDFSNYGYTF. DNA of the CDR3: TGTGCCAGCAGCCGGGACTTTTCTAACTATGGCTACACCTTC.

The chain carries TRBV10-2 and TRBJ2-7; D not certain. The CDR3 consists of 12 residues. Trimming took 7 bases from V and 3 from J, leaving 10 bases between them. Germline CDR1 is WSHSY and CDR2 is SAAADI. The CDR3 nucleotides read TGCGCCAGCACTGGCCTAGGCTACGAGCAGTACTTC. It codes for CASTGLGYEQYF.

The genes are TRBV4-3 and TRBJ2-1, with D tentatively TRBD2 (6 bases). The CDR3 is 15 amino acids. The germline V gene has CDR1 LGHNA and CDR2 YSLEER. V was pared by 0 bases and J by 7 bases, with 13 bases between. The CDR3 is CASSQDGGTRNEQFF. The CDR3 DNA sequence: TGCGCCAGCAGCCAAGACGGCGGGACGAGGAATGAGCAGTTCTTC.

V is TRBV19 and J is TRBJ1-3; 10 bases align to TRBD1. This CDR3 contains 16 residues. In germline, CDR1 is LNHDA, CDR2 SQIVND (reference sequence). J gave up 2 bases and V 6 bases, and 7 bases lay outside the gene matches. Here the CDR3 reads CASRDLGQGAGNTIYF. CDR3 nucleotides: TGTGCCAGTAGGGACCTTGGACAGGGGGCTGGAAACACCATATATTTT.

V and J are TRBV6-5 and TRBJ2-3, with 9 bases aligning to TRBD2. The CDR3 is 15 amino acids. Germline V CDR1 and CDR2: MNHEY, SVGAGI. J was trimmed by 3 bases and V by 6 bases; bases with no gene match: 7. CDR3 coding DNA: TGTGCCAGCAGCGCCGCGGGGGGGCCGACAGATACGCAGTATTTT. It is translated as CASSAAGGPTDTQYF.

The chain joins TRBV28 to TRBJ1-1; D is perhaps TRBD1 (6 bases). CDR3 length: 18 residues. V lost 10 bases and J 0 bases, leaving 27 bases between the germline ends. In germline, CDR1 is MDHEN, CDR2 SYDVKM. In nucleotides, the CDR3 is TGTGCCACCAAGAACCACAGGAGAGGACAGCAGATGAACACTGAAGCTTTCTTT. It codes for CATKNHRRGQQMNTEAFF.

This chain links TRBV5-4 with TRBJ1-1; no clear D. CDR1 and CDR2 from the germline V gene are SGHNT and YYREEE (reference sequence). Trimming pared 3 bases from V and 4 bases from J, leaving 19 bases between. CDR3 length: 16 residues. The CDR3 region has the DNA TGTGCCAGCAGCTCGGCGCTCGGCTCCGGGAGCACTGAAGCTTTCTTT. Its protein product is CASSSALGSGSTEAFF.

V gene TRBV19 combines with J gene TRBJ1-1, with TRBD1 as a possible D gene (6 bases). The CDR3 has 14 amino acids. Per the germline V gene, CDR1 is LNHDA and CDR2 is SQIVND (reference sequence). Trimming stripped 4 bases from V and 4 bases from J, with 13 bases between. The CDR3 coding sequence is TGTGCCAGTAGTAAACCCGGGACATTCACTGAAGCTTTCTTT. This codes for CASSKPGTFTEAFF.

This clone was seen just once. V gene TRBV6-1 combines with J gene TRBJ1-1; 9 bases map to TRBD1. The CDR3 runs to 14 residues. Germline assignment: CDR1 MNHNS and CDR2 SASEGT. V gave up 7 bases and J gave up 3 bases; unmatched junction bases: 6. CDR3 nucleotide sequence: TGTGCCAGCAATCTACAGGGGGCGTACACTGAAGCTTTCTTT. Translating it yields CASNLQGAYTEAFF.

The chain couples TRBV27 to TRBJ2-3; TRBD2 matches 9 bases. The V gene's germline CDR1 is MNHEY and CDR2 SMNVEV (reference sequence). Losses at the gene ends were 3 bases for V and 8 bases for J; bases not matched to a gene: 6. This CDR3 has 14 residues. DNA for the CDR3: TGTGCCAGCAGTTTCCCGCTAGCGGGGTCTACGCAGTATTTT. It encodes CASSFPLAGSTQYF.

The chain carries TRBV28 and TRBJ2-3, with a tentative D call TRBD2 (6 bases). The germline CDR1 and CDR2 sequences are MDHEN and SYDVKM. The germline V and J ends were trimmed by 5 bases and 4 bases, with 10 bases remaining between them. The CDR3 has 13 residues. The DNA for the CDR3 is TGTGCCAGCAGTGCTGGACTACCAGATACGCAGTATTTT. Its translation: CASSAGLPDTQYF.

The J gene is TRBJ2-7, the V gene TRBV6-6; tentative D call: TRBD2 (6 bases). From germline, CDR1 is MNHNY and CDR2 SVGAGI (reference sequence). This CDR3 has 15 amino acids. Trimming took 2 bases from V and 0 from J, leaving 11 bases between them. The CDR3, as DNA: TGTGCCAGCAGTTACGCTCCCGGGAGCTCCTACGAGCAGTACTTC. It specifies CASSYAPGSSYEQYF.

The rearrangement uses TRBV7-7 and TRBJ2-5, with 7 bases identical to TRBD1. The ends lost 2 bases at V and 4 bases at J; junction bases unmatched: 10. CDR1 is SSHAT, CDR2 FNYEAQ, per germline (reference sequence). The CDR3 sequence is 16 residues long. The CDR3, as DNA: TGTGCCAGCAGCTTATTGGCAGGGGGAGCGGCAGAGACCCAGTACTTC. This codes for CASSLLAGGAAETQYF.

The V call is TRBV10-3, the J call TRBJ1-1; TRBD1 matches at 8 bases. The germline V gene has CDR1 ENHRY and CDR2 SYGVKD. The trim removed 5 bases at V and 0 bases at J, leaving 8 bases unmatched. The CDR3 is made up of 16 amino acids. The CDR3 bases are TGTGCCATCAGTACAACAGGGGGACGAATGAACACTGAAGCTTTCTTT. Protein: CAISTTGGRMNTEAFF.

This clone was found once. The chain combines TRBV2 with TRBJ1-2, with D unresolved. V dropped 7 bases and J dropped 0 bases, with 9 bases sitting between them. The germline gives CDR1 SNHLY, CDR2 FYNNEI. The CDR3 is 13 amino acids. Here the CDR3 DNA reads TGTGCCAGCACCCGTAACACTAACTATGGCTACACCTTC. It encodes CASTRNTNYGYTF. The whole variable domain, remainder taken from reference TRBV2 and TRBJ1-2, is EPEVTQTPSHQVTQMGQEVILRCVPISNHLYFYWYRQILGQKVEFLVSFYNNEISEKSEIFDDQFSVERPDGSNFTLKIRSTKLEDSAMYFCASTRNTNYGYTFGSGTRLTVV.

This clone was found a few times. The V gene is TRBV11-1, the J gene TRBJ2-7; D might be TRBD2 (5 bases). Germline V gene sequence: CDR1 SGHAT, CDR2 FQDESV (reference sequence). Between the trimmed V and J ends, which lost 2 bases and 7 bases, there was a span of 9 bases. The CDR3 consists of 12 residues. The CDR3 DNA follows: TGTGCCAGCAGCTTATCGGGGTTGGAGCAGTACTTC. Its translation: CASSLSGLEQYF.

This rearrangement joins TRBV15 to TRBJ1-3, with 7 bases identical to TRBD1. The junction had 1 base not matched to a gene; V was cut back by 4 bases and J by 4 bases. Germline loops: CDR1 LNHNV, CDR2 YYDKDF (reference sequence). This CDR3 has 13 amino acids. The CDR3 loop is CATSTTGGNTIYF. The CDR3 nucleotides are TGTGCCACCAGCACGACAGGGGGAAACACCATATATTTT.

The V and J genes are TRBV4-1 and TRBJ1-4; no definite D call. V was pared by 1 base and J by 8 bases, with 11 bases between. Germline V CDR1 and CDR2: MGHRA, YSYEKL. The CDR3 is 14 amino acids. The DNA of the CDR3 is TGCGCCAGCAGCCAAGTGACTCTGAGGGAAAAACTGTTTTTT. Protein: CASSQVTLREKLFF.

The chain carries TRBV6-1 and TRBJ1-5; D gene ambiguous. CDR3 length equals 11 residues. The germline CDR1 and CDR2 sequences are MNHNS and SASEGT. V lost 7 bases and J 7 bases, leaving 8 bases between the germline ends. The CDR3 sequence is CASTRGQPQHF. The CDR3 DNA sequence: TGTGCCAGCACCAGAGGACAGCCCCAGCATTTT.

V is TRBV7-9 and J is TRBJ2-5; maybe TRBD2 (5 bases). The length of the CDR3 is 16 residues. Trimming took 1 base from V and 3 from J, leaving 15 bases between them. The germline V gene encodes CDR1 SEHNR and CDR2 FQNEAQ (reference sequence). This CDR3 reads CASSLGSLLAKETQYF. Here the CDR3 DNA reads TGTGCCAGCAGCTTAGGGAGTTTGCTAGCTAAAGAGACCCAGTACTTC.

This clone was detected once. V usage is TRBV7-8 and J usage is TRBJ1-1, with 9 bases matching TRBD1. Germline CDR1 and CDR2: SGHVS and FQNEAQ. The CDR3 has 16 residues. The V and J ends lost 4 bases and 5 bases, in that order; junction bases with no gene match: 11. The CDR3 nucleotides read TGTGCCAGCAGCTCCCGGGAAGGGACAGGGTTAACTGAAGCTTTCTTT. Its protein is CASSSREGTGLTEAFF.